The 8 T cell receptor beta chains in this list originate from one sample, sequenced in a study of T-cell reconstitution after alpha-beta-depleted transplantation in children. Unique molecular identifiers were incorporated into the prepared TCRbeta library. From the PCR reads, TCRdb called clonotypes with MiXCR, one entry per CDR3 protein. The data contain about 90,000 distinct CDR3 sequences, 7.5% to 9.5% of them singletons. The specimen comprised PBMCs from the stem cell graft donor, sampled from the stem cell graft. These receptors all come from a human donor who donated a stem cell graft to a child with congenital amegakaryocytic thrombocytopenia.

Many counts were recorded for this clonotype. The rearrangement links TRBV5-1 to TRBJ1-1; D is ambiguous. Germline CDR1 is SGHRS and CDR2 is YFSETQ. There are 15 residues in the CDR3. V lost 0 bases and J lost 3, with 12 bases in between. The CDR3 is CASSLEPGVDTEAFF. In nucleotides, the CDR3 is TGCGCCAGCAGCTTGGAACCGGGCGTCGACACTGAAGCTTTCTTT. Filled out from reference TRBV5-1 and TRBJ1-1, the complete variable domain reads KAGVTQTPRYLIKTRGQQVTLSCSPISGHRSVSWYQQTPGQGLQFLFEYFSETQRNKGNFPGRFSGRQFSNSRSEMNVSTLELGDSALYLCASSLEPGVDTEAFFGQGTRLTVV.

As to this clonotype: One end of the junction is discordant with germline, which a read error may explain. J is TRBJ2-7 and V is TRBV20-1, with 7 positions matching TRBD1. The CDR3 sequence is 16 residues long. CDR1 DFQATT and CDR2 SNEGSKA come from the germline V gene (reference sequence). The CDR3 nucleotides read TGCTGTGCTAGAGGTGGTAGGCCCAGGGGGTTCTACGAGCAGTACTTC. Protein: CCARGGRPRGFYEQYF.

This clonotype was seen many times. The junction differs from germline at one of its ends, possibly a read error. This chain joins TRBV5-5 and TRBJ1-2; unclear D gene. The CDR3 has 14 amino acids. Germline CDR1 is SGHKS and CDR2 is YYEKEE (reference sequence). CDR3 loop: CASSLALGQPSHYF. The CDR3 DNA is TGTGCCAGCAGCTTGGCCCTCGGGCAGCCTAGCCACTACTTC.

This clonotype was counted ten times or more. The J gene is TRBJ1-2, the V gene TRBV20-1; the match to TRBD1 covers 7 bases. V dropped 3 bases and J dropped 7; count of bases not matched to a gene: 5. CDR1 is DFQATT, CDR2 SNEGSKA, per germline (reference sequence). This CDR3 comprises 12 residues. CDR3 sequence (DNA): TGCAGTGCTAGTGGAGACAGGGCTGGCTACACCTTC. It is translated as CSASGDRAGYTF.

This clonotype was detected ten times or more. V and J are TRBV3-1 and TRBJ1-2; D ambiguous. Germline CDR1 LGHDT, CDR2 YNNKEL (reference sequence). The CDR3 spans 13 residues. V was pared by 0 bases and J by 6 bases, with 8 bases between. CDR3 residues: CASSQDGWDGYTF. The CDR3 DNA reads TGTGCCAGCAGCCAAGATGGGTGGGATGGCTACACCTTC.

This clonotype appeared a few times. J is TRBJ2-2 and V is TRBV5-1; 14 bases match TRBD2. The CDR3 extends over 17 amino acids. Germline V CDR1 and CDR2: SGHRS, YFSETQ. V shed 0 bases, J shed 6 bases, and the junction held 4 bases outside the gene matches. The CDR3 coding sequence is TGCGCCAGCAGCTTGGAGCCGGGACTAGCGGGAGCCGGGGAGCTGTTTTTT. Its translation: CASSLEPGLAGAGELFF.

At least ten counts were recorded for this clonotype. The chain is built from TRBV6-5 and TRBJ1-6; D is unresolved. V lost 2 bases, J lost 5 bases, and 10 bases lay in between. Germline assignment: CDR1 MNHEY and CDR2 SVGAGI. CDR3 length: 15 amino acids. The CDR3 nucleotides read TGTGCCAGCAGTTACGGTAGTCGGAATAATTCACCCCTCCACTTT. Translating it yields CASSYGSRNNSPLHF.

This chain connects TRBV10-3 to TRBJ2-3, with D unclear. Germline-derived CDR1 and CDR2 are ENHRY and SYGVKD. The CDR3 covers 13 residues. With 7 bases removed from V and 2 bases from J, the gap between germline ends came to 10 bases. For the CDR3, the DNA is TGTGCCATCAATGGGCAAGACACAGATACGCAGTATTTT. Amino acid sequence: CAINGQDTDTQYF.